This TCR beta chain was observed in a study of blood T cells in healthy people across ages. The use of a sample-barcoded 5' primer and a J-beta primer mix characterized a second PCR of roughly 7 to 11 cycles. Each CDR3 protein gets one entry after TCRdb re-called the 5' RACE reads with MiXCR. Among 500,000 to 700,000 distinct CDR3 sequences listed, around 31% were seen once. The table lists this clonotype with many counts. Its antigen is not identified. CDR1 is LNHNV, CDR2 YYDKDF, per germline (reference sequence). V lost 0 bases and J lost 1, with 10 bases in between. The CDR3 is made up of 17 amino acids. Study-level findings and limits: Correlation between TCR beta diversity and naive T cell percentage was strong. CMV status of donors was unknown, possibly confounding expanded clonotype changes.

Sample: blood. The genes are TRBV15 and TRBJ2-6; D not resolved. The sequence came from a woman older than 75 in good health. The CDR3 loop is CATSRDRRLSGANVLTF. CDR3 nucleotides: TGTGCCACCAGCAGAGATAGGCGGCTGTCTGGGGCCAACGTCCTGACTTTC. Variable domain in full (rest from reference TRBV15 and TRBJ2-6): DAMVIQNPRYQVTQFGKPVTLSCSQTLNHNVMYWYQQKSSQAPKLLFHYYDKDFNNEADTPDNFQSRRPNTSFCFLDIRSPGLGDTAMYLCATSRDRRLSGANVLTFGAGSRLTVL.